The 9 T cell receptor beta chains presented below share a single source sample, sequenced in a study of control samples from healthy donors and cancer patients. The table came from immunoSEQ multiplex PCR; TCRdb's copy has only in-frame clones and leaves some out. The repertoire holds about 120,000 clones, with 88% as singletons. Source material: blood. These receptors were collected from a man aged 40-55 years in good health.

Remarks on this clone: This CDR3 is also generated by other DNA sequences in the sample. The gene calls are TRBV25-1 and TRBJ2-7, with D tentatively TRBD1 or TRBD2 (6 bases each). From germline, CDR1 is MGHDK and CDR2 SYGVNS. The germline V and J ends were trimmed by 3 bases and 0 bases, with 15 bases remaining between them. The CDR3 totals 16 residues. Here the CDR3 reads CASSDSGGSRSYEQYF. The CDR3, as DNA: TGTGCCAGCAGTGATTCCGGGGGCTCCCGCTCCTACGAGCAGTACTTC.

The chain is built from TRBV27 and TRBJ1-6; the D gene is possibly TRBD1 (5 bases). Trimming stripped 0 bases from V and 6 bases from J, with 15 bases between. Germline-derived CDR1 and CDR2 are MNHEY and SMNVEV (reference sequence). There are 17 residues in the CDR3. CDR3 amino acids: CASSLSSAGGGNSPLHF. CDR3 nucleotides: TGTGCCAGCAGTTTATCCAGTGCCGGGGGAGGTAATTCACCCCTCCACTTT.

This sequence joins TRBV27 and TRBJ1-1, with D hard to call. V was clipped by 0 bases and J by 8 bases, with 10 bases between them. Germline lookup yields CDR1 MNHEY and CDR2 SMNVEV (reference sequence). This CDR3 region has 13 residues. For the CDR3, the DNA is TGTGCCAGCAGTTTATCGGGCTCGTCGGAAGCTTTCTTT. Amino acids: CASSLSGSSEAFF.

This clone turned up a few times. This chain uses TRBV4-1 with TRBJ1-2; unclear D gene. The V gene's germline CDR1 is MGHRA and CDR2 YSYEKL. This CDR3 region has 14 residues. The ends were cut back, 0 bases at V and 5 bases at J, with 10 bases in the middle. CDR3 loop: CASSQERTGYGYTF. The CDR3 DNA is TGCGCCAGCAGCCAAGAACGGACGGGATATGGCTACACCTTC.

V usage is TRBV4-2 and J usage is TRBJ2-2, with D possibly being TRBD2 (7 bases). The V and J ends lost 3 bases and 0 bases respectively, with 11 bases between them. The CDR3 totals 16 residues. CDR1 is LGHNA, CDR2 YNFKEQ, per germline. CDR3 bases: TGTGCCAGCAGCCAGGAGGGGGGGGCGAACACCGGGGAGCTGTTTTTT. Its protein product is CASSQEGGANTGELFF.

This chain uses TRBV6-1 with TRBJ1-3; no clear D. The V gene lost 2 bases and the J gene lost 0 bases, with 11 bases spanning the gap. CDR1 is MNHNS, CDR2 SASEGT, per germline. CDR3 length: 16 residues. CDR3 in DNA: TGTGCCAGCAGTGAAACTCAGGCCTTCTCTGGAAACACCATATATTTT. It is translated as CASSETQAFSGNTIYF.

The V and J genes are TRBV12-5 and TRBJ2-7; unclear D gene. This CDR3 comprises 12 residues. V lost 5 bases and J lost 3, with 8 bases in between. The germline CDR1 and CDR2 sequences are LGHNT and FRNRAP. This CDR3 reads CASGGPIYEQYF. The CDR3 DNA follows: TGTGCTAGTGGTGGCCCCATCTACGAGCAGTACTTC. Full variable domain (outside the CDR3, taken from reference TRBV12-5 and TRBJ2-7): DARVTQTPRHKVTEMGQEVTMRCQPILGHNTVFWYRQTMMQGLELLAYFRNRAPLDDSGMPKDRFSAEMPDATLATLKIQPSEPRDSAVYFCASGGPIYEQYFGPGTRLTVT.

The CDR3 here is CASRRRGEGNTEAFF. The CDR3 DNA reads TGTGCCAGCAGACGAAGGGGCGAGGGGAACACTGAAGCTTTCTTT. The chain combines TRBV2 with TRBJ1-1; tentatively, D is TRBD1 (5 bases). The CDR3 is 15 amino acids. Looked up from germline, CDR1 is SNHLY and CDR2 is FYNNEI. The V end was cut by 6 bases, the J end by 1 base, with 15 bases between. Full variable domain (outside the CDR3, taken from reference TRBV2 and TRBJ1-1): EPEVTQTPSHQVTQMGQEVILRCVPISNHLYFYWYRQILGQKVEFLVSFYNNEISEKSEIFDDQFSVERPDGSNFTLKIRSTKLEDSAMYFCASRRRGEGNTEAFFGQGTRLTVV.

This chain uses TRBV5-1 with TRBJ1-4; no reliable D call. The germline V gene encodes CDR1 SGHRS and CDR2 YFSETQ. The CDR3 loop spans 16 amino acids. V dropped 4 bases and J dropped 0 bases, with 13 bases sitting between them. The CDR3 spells CASSPGTPATNEKLFF. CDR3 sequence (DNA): TGCGCCAGCAGCCCGGGAACACCTGCAACTAATGAAAAACTGTTTTTT.